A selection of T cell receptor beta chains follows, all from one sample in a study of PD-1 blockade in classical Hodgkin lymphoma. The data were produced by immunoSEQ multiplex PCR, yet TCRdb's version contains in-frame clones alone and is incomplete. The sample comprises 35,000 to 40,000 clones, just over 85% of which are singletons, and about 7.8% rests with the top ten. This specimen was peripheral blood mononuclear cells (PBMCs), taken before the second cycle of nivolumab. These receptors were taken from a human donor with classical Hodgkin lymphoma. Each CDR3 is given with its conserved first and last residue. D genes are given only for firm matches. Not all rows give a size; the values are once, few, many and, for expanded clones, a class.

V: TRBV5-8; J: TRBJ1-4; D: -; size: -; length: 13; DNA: TGTGCCAGCAGCTTTGCCCCGAATGAAAAACTGTTTTTT; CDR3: CASSFAPNEKLFF
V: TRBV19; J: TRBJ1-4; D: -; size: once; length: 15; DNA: TGTGCCAGTTCCCCCGGGACGGCAACTAATGAAAAACTGTTTTTT; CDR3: CASSPGTATNEKLFF
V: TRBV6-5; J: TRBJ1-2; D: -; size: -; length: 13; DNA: TGTGCCAGCAGGCCCGGGGCTAACTATGGCTACACCTTC; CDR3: CASRPGANYGYTF
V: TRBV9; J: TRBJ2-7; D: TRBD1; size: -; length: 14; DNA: TGTGCCAGCAGCGAGTCCGGACAGGGCTACGAGCAGTACTTC; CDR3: CASSESGQGYEQYF
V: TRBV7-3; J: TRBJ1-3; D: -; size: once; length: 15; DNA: TGTGCCAGCAGCCCGAGAGGGGGGTATGGAAACACCATATATTTT; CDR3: CASSPRGGYGNTIYF
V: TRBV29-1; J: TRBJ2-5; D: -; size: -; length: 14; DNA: TGCAGCGTTCAGAGGGGGGCGGGGAGAGAGACCCAGTACTTC; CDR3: CSVQRGAGRETQYF
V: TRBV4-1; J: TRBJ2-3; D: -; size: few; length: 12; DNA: TGCGCCAGCAGCCAGAGGGCGGATACGCAGTATTTT; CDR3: CASSQRADTQYF
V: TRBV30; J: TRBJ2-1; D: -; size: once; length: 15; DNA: TGTGCCTGGAGTGGGGCCGGGGGCGTATGGGGTGAGCAGTTCTTC; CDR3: CAWSGAGGVWGEQFF
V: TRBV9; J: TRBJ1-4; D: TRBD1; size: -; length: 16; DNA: TGTGCCAGCAGCCCCCTTCTACAGGGGGGGGGCGAAAAACTGTTTTTT; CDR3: CASSPLLQGGGEKLFF
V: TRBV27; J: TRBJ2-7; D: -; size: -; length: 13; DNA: TGTGCCAGCAGTAACTACGCGGTCTACGAGCAGTACTTC; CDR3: CASSNYAVYEQYF
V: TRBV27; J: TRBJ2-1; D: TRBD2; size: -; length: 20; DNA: TGTGCCAGCAGTTTAGAACGGACTAGCGGGAGGGCCAGTTTATTTTTTGAGCAGTTCTTC; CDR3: CASSLERTSGRASLFFEQFF
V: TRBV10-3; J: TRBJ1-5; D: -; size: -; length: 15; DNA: TGTGCCATCAGTGAGTCGACTATGTCGTATCAGCCCCAGCATTTT; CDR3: CAISESTMSYQPQHF
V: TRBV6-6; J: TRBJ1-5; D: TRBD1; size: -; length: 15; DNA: TGTGCCAGCAGTTATAAGGGGGCTTTACGTCAGCCCCAGCATTTT; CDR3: CASSYKGALRQPQHF
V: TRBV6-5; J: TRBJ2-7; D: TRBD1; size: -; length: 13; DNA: TGTGCCAGCACCAGAGGGGGCTTCGACGAGCAGTACTTC; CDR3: CASTRGGFDEQYF
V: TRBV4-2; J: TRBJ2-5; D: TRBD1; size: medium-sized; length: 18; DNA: TGTGCCAGCAGCCAAGAAGATCACGGGACAGGGGGCTGGGAGACCCAGTACTTC; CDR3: CASSQEDHGTGGWETQYF
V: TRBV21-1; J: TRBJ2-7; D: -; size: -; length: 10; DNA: TGTGCCAGCGAGACCTACGAGCAGTACTTC; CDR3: CASETYEQYF
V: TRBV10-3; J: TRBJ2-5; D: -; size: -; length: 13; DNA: TGTGCCATCAGTGAGAGAAATTCCGAGACCCAGTACTTC; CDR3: CAISERNSETQYF
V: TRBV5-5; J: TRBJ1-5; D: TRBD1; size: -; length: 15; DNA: TGTGCCAGCAGCTTGGCAGGGACAGGGATTCAGCCCCAGCATTTT; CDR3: CASSLAGTGIQPQHF
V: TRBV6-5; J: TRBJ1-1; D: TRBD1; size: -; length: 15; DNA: TGTGCCAGCCACGAAGGGGGCTATGAAATCACTGAAGCTTTCTTT; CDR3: CASHEGGYEITEAFF
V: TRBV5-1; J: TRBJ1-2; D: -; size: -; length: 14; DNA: TGCGCCAGCAACCCGGGAGGGTCGGCTGCTGGCTACACCTTC; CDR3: CASNPGGSAAGYTF
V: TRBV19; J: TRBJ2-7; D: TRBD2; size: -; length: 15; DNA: TGTGCCAGTAGTATAGTGCTAGCGGGAGCCTACGAGCAGTACTTC; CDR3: CASSIVLAGAYEQYF
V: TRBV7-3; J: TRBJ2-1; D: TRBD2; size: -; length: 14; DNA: TGTGCCAGCAGCTCCCACACGGGGGGGAATGAGCAGTTCTTC; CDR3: CASSSHTGGNEQFF
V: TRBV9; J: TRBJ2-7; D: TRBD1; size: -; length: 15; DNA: TGTGCCAGCAGCGGCGGGGACAGGGGGTCGTACGAGCAGTACTTC; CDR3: CASSGGDRGSYEQYF
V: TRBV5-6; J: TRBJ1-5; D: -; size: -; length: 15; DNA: TGTGCCAGCAGCTTCTCGAGAACTCGCAATCAGCCCCAGCATTTT; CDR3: CASSFSRTRNQPQHF
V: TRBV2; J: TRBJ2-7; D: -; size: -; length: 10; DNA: TGTGCCAGCAGTGTCCGACAGCAGTACTTC; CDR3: CASSVRQQYF
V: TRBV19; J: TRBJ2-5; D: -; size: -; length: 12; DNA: TGTGCCAGTAGTAGGCAGGAAGGGACCCAGTACTTC; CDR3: CASSRQEGTQYF
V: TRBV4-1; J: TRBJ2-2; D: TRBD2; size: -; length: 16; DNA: TGCGCCAGCAGCCAACAGGGGACTAGCGGGAGTCGGGAGCTGTTTTTT; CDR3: CASSQQGTSGSRELFF
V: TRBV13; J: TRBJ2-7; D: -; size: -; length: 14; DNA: TGTGCCAGCAGCTGGCTGCTGAGAGGGTACGAGCAGTACTTC; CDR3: CASSWLLRGYEQYF
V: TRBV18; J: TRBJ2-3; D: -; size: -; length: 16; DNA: TGTGCCAGCTCATCTATAGGGACTCCCCTCACAGATACGCAGTATTTT; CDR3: CASSSIGTPLTDTQYF
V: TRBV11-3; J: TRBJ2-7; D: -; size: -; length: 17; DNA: TGTGCCAGCAGCTTAGGTAATCCTGGGGGAAGCTCCTACGAGCAGTACTTC; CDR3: CASSLGNPGGSSYEQYF
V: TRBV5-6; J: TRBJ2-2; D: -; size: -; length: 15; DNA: TGTGCCAGCAGCTTTTGGGGGGCGGGGACCGGGGAGCTGTTTTTT; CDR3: CASSFWGAGTGELFF
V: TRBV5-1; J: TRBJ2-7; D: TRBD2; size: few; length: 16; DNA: TGCGCCAGCAGCTTGGGGCGCACTAGCGGGAGAGACGAGCAGTACTTC; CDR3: CASSLGRTSGRDEQYF
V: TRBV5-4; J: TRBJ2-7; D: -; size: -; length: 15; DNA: TGTGCCAGCAGCAGCAAACAGGTGGACTTTTACGAGCAGTACTTC; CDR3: CASSSKQVDFYEQYF
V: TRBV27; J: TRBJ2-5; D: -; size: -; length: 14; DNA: TGTGCCAGCAGTTTTCTAGGGGTATTGGAGACCCGGTACTTC; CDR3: CASSFLGVLETRYF
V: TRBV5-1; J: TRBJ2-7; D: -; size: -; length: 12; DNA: TGCGCCAGCGGGATGCACACTTACGAGCAGTACTTC; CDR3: CASGMHTYEQYF